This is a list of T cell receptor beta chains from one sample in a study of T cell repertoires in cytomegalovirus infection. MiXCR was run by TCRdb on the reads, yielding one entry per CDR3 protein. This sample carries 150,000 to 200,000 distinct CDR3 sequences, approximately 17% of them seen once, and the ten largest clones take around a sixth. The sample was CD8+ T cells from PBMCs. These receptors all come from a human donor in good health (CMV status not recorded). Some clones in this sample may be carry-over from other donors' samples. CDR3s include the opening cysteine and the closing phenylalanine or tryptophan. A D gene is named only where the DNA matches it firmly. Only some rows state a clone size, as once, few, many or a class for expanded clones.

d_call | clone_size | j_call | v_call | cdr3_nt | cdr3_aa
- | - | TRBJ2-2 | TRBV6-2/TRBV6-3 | TGTGCCAGCAGTTACATCCCCGGGCTGGCGAACACCGGGGAGCTGTTTTTT | CASSYIPGLANTGELFF
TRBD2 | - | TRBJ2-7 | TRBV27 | TGTGCCAGCAGTTCCTCGGGGGGCGAGCAGTACTTC | CASSSSGGEQYF
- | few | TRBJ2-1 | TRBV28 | TGTGCCAGCAGTTTATATGCGAGCTCCTACAATGAGCAGTTCTTC | CASSLYASSYNEQFF
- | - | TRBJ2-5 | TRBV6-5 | TGTGCCAGCAGTTACTCTGGCAGAGAAGAGACCCAGTACTTC | CASSYSGREETQYF
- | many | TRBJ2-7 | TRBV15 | TGTGCCTCGTCGGACCGTCAGGCCTCCTACGAGCAGTACTTC | CASSDRQASYEQYF
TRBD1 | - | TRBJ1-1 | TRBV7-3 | TGTGCCAGCAGCTTATCACGGACAGGGGATACTGAAGCTTTCTTT | CASSLSRTGDTEAFF
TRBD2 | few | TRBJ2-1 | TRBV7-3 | TGTGCCAGCAGCTCCACTAGCGGGGGGACCGATGAGCAGTTCTTC | CASSSTSGGTDEQFF
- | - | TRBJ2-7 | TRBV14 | TGTGCCAGCAGCCAAGTAGGGAGCTCCTACGAGCAGTACTTC | CASSQVGSSYEQYF
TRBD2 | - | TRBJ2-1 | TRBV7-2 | TGTGCCAGCAGCACAGCGGGGCCCTACAATGAGCAGTTCTTC | CASSTAGPYNEQFF
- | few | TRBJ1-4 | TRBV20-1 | TGCAGTGCTAGAGGACAGGTTCTAAATGAAAAACTGTTTTTT | CSARGQVLNEKLFF
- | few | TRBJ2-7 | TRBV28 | TGTGCCAGCAGTTTATGGGGGAAGGACGAGCAGTACTTC | CASSLWGKDEQYF
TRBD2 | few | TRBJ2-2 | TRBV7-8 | TGTGCCAGCATCCATTACGGACTAGCCATGGACACCGGGGAGCTGTTTTTT | CASIHYGLAMDTGELFF
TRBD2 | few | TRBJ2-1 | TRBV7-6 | TGTGCCAGCAGTCCGGGACTAGCGGGAGGCAATGAGCAGTTCTTC | CASSPGLAGGNEQFF
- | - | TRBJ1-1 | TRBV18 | TGTGCCAGCTCACCTCCAGCGAACACTGAAGCTTTCTTT | CASSPPANTEAFF
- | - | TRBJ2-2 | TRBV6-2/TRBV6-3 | TGTGCCAGCAGCCCGGATGGTGGATTCGGGGAGCTGTTTTTT | CASSPDGGFGELFF
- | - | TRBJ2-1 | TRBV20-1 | TGCAGTGCTAGAGATACCGGGGCCCTCGAGCAGTTCTTC | CSARDTGALEQFF
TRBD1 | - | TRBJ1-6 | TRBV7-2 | TGTGCCAGCAGCCCTTCTGCAGGGGGTAATTCACCCCTCCACTTT | CASSPSAGGNSPLHF
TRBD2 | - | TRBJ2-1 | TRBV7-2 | TGTGCCAGCAGCTTACTAGCGGGAGATAGGAATGAGCAGTTCTTC | CASSLLAGDRNEQFF
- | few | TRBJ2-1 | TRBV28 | TGTGCCAGCAGCTCCACGGGGTACCGTGAGCAGTTCTTC | CASSSTGYREQFF
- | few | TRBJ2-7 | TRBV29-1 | TGCAGCGTCGACGGCGGCGAAAACTACGAGCAGTACTTC | CSVDGGENYEQYF
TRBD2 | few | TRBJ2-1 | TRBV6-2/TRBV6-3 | TGTGCCAGCAGCTCCCCCGGGACTAGCGGCAATGAGCAGTTCTTC | CASSSPGTSGNEQFF
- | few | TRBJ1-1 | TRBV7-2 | TGTGCCAGCAGCACCTTACAGATCGTGAACACTGAAGCTTTCTTT | CASSTLQIVNTEAFF
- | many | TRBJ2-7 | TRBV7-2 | TGTGCCAGCAGCTTATGGGTGGGGTACGAGCAGTACTTC | CASSLWVGYEQYF
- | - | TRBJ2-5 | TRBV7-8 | TGTGCCAGCAGCTTGTGGGGGCAGCAAGAGACCCAGTACTTC | CASSLWGQQETQYF
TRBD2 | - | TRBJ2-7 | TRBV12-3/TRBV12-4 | TGTGCCAGCAGTGCGGGAGAGGAGCAGTACTTC | CASSAGEEQYF
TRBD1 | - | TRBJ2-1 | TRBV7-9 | TGTGCCAGCAGCCCCGGGACAGGGGCAACCTCCTACAATGAGCAGTTCTTC | CASSPGTGATSYNEQFF
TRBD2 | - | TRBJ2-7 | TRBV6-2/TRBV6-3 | TGTGCCAGCAGTTACTCAACTAGCGGGGAGACCTACGAGCAGTACTTC | CASSYSTSGETYEQYF
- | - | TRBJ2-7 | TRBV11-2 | TGTGCCAGCAGCGCCCGTAGCAGGGGAGAATACGAGCAGTACTTC | CASSARSRGEYEQYF
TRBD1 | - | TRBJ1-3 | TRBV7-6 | TGTGCCAGCAGCTCGCGACAGGGGACCTCTGGAAACACCATATATTTT | CASSSRQGTSGNTIYF
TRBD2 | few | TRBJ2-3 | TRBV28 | TGTGCCAGCACCATGGGACTAGCCAACACAGATACGCAGTATTTT | CASTMGLANTDTQYF
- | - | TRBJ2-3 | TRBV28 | TGTGCCAGCAGTTTACTTGACAGCACAGATACGCAGTATTTT | CASSLLDSTDTQYF
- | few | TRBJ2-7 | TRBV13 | TGTGCCAGCAGCATAGCCCGGGACGAGCAGTACTTC | CASSIARDEQYF
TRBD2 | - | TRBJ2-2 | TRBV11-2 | TGTGCCAGCAGCTACGGGACTAGCGGGAGAAGCGGGGAGCTGTTTTTT | CASSYGTSGRSGELFF
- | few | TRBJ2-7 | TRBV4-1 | TGCGCCAGCAGCCTTATGGACACCGGGGCCTACGAGCAGTACTTC | CASSLMDTGAYEQYF
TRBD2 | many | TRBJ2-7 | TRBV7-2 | TGTGCCAGCAGCTGGGGACTAGCGGTCTACGAGCAGTACTTC | CASSWGLAVYEQYF
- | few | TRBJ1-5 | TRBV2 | TGTGCCAGCACCATGGGGAGGGGACTCAATCAGCCCCAGCATTTT | CASTMGRGLNQPQHF
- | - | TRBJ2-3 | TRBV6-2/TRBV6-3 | TGTGCCAGCAGTTATAAGCCCTGGGGCACAGATACGCAGTATTTT | CASSYKPWGTDTQYF
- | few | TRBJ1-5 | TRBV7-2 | TGTGCCAGCAGCTCCGCAGGGAATCAGCCCCAGCATTTT | CASSSAGNQPQHF
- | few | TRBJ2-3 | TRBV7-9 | TGTGCCAGCCTGCTCGGGGGGCCCACCGGGAATGAAGCGCAGTATTTT | CASLLGGPTGNEAQYF
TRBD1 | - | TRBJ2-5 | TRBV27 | TGTGCCAGCAGTCGAGGACAGGGAGTCCGGACCCAGTACTTC | CASSRGQGVRTQYF